A selection of T cell receptor beta chains follows, all from one sample in a study of blood T cell repertoires in COVID-19. The repertoire was sequenced with immunoSEQ multiplex PCR; TCRdb's copy has only in-frame clones and lacks some. The profile shows around 300,000 clones, around 90% of them singletons. Sequences were obtained from PBMCs or T cells enriched from blood (not recorded which). The receptors were gathered from a woman in her 50s who had recovered from COVID-19. Each CDR3 is given with its conserved first and last residue. D genes are given only for firm matches. Clone size, where shown, is once, few, many, or a class for clones that have expanded.

V gene	J gene	clone size	D gene	CDR3 protein	CDR3 DNA
TRBV6-5	TRBJ2-1	NA	TRBD1	CASSLTGGVYNEQFF	TGTGCCAGCAGTTTAACAGGGGGTGTCTACAATGAGCAGTTCTTC
TRBV12-3/TRBV12-4	TRBJ2-7	NA	NA	CASSQNEGYEQYF	TGTGCCAGCAGCCAAAACGAGGGCTACGAGCAGTACTTC
TRBV14	TRBJ2-7	NA	NA	CASSQASYEQYF	TGTGCCAGCAGCCAGGCTTCCTACGAGCAGTACTTC
TRBV5-1	TRBJ2-3	NA	NA	CASNSRSRTDTQYF	TGCGCCAGCAATAGCCGCTCCCGCACAGATACGCAGTATTTT
TRBV27	TRBJ2-5	NA	TRBD2	CASSLTSGRMETQYF	TGTGCCAGCAGTTTGACTAGCGGGAGGATGGAGACCCAGTACTTC
TRBV7-2	TRBJ2-7	NA	NA	CASSLGGGGTYEQYF	TGTGCCAGCAGCTTAGGCGGGGGCGGTACCTACGAGCAGTACTTC
TRBV5-6	TRBJ2-3	NA	NA	CASSLVHSIQTDTQYF	TGTGCCAGCAGCTTGGTTCACAGTATACAGACAGATACGCAGTATTTT
TRBV4-3	TRBJ2-7	NA	NA	CASSQAVQYYEQYF	TGCGCCAGCAGCCAAGCTGTTCAGTACTACGAGCAGTACTTC
TRBV18	TRBJ1-2	once	NA	CASSPSVTRGGYTF	TGTGCCAGCTCGCCATCGGTCACCCGGGGTGGCTACACCTTC
TRBV18	TRBJ1-1	NA	NA	CASSTVGALNTEAFF	TGTGCCAGCTCGACAGTAGGGGCCCTGAACACTGAAGCTTTCTTT
TRBV18	TRBJ1-1	NA	TRBD1	CASSPRGQGAEAFF	TGTGCCAGCTCACCCAGGGGGCAAGGTGCTGAAGCTTTCTTT
TRBV3-1/TRBV3-2	TRBJ1-6	NA	NA	CASSRGQGPNSPLHF	TGTGCCAGCAGCCGGGGACAAGGTCCTAATTCACCCCTCCACTTT
TRBV7-9	TRBJ2-3	NA	NA	CASSLAEITDTQYF	TGTGCCAGCAGCTTAGCAGAGATCACAGATACGCAGTATTTT
TRBV28	TRBJ1-5	NA	NA	CASSLASTNQPQHF	TGTGCCAGCAGTTTGGCCAGTACCAATCAGCCCCAGCATTTT
TRBV9	TRBJ1-6	NA	NA	CASSLVGADSPLHF	TGTGCCAGCAGCCTTGTAGGGGCGGATTCACCCCTCCACTTT
TRBV27	TRBJ1-2	NA	NA	CASSTTQGLYYGYTF	TGTGCCAGCAGTACGACTCAGGGGCTATACTACGGCTACACCTTC
TRBV30	TRBJ1-1	few	NA	CAWGSLFEAFF	TGTGCCTGGGGAAGCCTGTTTGAAGCTTTCTTT
TRBV18	TRBJ2-1	NA	TRBD2	CASFPSGSGHEQFF	TGTGCCAGCTTCCCTAGCGGGAGTGGCCATGAGCAGTTCTTC
TRBV7-6	TRBJ2-2	NA	NA	CASSLATGGTGELFF	TGTGCCAGCAGCTTAGCAACAGGAGGGACCGGGGAGCTGTTTTTT
TRBV19	TRBJ2-3	NA	NA	CASSTNPPGSGSDTQYF	TGTGCCAGTAGTACTAATCCCCCGGGAAGCGGGTCGGATACGCAGTATTTT
TRBV20-1	TRBJ2-7	NA	NA	CSASGYGLYEQYF	TGCAGTGCTAGTGGATACGGACTCTACGAGCAGTACTTC
TRBV28	TRBJ1-2	NA	TRBD1	CASRQGAGYGYTF	TGTGCCAGCAGACAGGGGGCTGGGTATGGCTACACCTTC
TRBV3-1/TRBV3-2	TRBJ2-3	once	TRBD2	CASSQSKRESADTQYF	TGTGCCAGCAGCCAAAGCAAGCGGGAGTCGGCAGATACGCAGTATTTT
TRBV14	TRBJ1-3	NA	NA	CASSQAGYTIYF	TGTGCCAGCAGCCAAGCGGGTTACACCATATATTTT
TRBV4-1	TRBJ2-5	once	NA	CASSQDQGRGTQYF	TGCGCCAGCAGCCAAGATCAGGGAAGGGGGACCCAGTACTTC
TRBV6-2/TRBV6-3	TRBJ1-1	NA	NA	CASSYENTAGAEAFF	TGTGCCAGCAGTTACGAGAACACGGCGGGAGCTGAAGCTTTCTTT
TRBV30	TRBJ2-7	NA	TRBD2	CAWSKTSGVYEQYF	TGTGCCTGGAGTAAGACTAGCGGGGTCTACGAGCAGTACTTC
TRBV5-1	TRBJ2-2	few	TRBD2	CASSRILAGGPGELFF	TGCGCCAGCAGCCGAATACTAGCGGGAGGACCCGGGGAGCTGTTTTTT
TRBV2	TRBJ1-4	NA	TRBD1	CARSWTGGEKLFF	TGTGCCAGGAGCTGGACAGGGGGTGAAAAACTGTTTTTT
TRBV18	TRBJ1-5	NA	NA	CASSPGELGGQPQHF	TGTGCCAGCTCACCTGGTGAATTAGGGGGTCAGCCCCAGCATTTT
TRBV2	TRBJ2-1	NA	NA	CASRLLGRNEQFF	TGTGCCAGCAGGTTACTAGGACGCAATGAGCAGTTCTTC
TRBV9	TRBJ2-1	NA	NA	CASSVGGLGRGSYNEQFF	TGTGCCAGCAGCGTAGGCGGACTGGGCCGGGGGTCCTACAATGAGCAGTTCTTC
TRBV19	TRBJ1-4	NA	NA	CASSDPGRGGEKLFF	TGTGCCAGTAGTGACCCTGGAAGGGGCGGTGAAAAACTGTTTTTT
TRBV19	TRBJ2-1	NA	TRBD2	CASNQRGYHNEQFF	TGTGCCAGTAATCAGCGGGGGTATCACAATGAGCAGTTCTTC
TRBV28	TRBJ2-7	NA	TRBD1	CASSLGTGTYEQYF	TGTGCCAGCAGTTTAGGGACAGGGACTTACGAGCAGTACTTC
TRBV4-3	TRBJ2-6	NA	NA	CASSQAAGGGVLTF	TGCGCCAGCAGCCAAGCCGCGGGCGGCGGCGTCCTGACTTTC
TRBV28	TRBJ2-6	NA	NA	CASSGGFAGANVLTF	TGTGCCAGCAGTGGAGGGTTTGCTGGGGCCAACGTCCTGACTTTC
TRBV28	TRBJ1-2	NA	NA	CASGRQGLNYGYTF	TGTGCCAGCGGCCGGCAGGGACTTAACTATGGCTACACCTTC
TRBV19	TRBJ2-6	few	TRBD2	CATSTSGRTGANVLTF	TGTGCCACCTCGACTAGCGGGAGGACCGGGGCCAACGTCCTGACTTTC
TRBV4-1	TRBJ1-1	NA	NA	CASRSLGAEAFF	TGCGCCAGCAGGTCTCTCGGGGCTGAAGCTTTCTTT
TRBV5-1	TRBJ1-2	few	NA	CASSNPGDIYGYTF	TGCGCCAGCAGCAACCCAGGGGACATTTATGGCTACACCTTC
TRBV27	TRBJ1-1	NA	NA	CASSYRGNTEAFF	TGTGCCAGCAGCTACCGGGGGAACACTGAAGCTTTCTTT